These T cell receptor beta chains were read from a single sample in a study of identical twins. TCRdb called the 5' RACE reads again in MiXCR, with one record for every CDR3 protein. The repertoire includes about 100,000 distinct CDR3 sequences, 4.5% to 6.5% of them detected once, and 10% to 15% sits in the top ten. Material for sequencing was memory T cells sorted from blood. The receptor set was obtained from a woman between 50 and 59 years old in good health. The CDR3 runs from the conserved cysteine through the conserved F or W. D genes are given only for firm matches. Clone size appears in some rows only: once, few, many, or a class for an expanded clone.

cdr3_nt cdr3_aa clone_size d_call j_call v_call
TGCAGTGCTAGAGATGTCTTCGGGGTCCAAGAGACCCAGTACTTC CSARDVFGVQETQYF many . TRBJ2-5 TRBV20-1
TGTGCCAGCAGTTCGTTTCCCGGGGCCAACGTCCTGACTTTC CASSSFPGANVLTF . . TRBJ2-6 TRBV27
TGTGCCAGCAGCCCCCCAGGAGGGACTCCCTTTTACAATGAGCAGTTCTTC CASSPPGGTPFYNEQFF many . TRBJ2-1 TRBV7-9
TGTGCCATCAGTACAGACCTTCTCGGGACCCAGTACTTC CAISTDLLGTQYF . . TRBJ2-5 TRBV10-3
TGTGCCAGCAGCTCTAGCGGGAGCACTCCAGATACGCAGTATTTT CASSSSGSTPDTQYF many TRBD2 TRBJ2-3 TRBV12-3/TRBV12-4
TGTGCCGTTAAGGGACTACCAGTCACCGGGGAGCTGTTTTTT CAVKGLPVTGELFF many TRBD2 TRBJ2-2 TRBV30
TGCGCCAGCAGCTTTGGTGCGGGAATTGGGAACAATGAGCAGTTCTTC CASSFGAGIGNNEQFF many . TRBJ2-1 TRBV5-1
TGCGCCAGCAGCTTGTCGGGGGAAAGGTCAGATACGCAGTATTTT CASSLSGERSDTQYF many . TRBJ2-3 TRBV5-1
TGTGCCAGCAGACTTGATAGCAATCAGCCCCAGCATTTT CASRLDSNQPQHF many . TRBJ1-5 TRBV6-5
TGCAGTGCTGGTGGACTGTACAATGAGCAGTTCTTC CSAGGLYNEQFF many . TRBJ2-1 TRBV20-1
TGTGCCAGCAGCCGGAGAGGGACTAGCGGTTACAATGAGCAGTTCTTC CASSRRGTSGYNEQFF . TRBD2 TRBJ2-1 TRBV7-3
TGCAGTGCTAGAGAAGGGGGTGGAAACACCATATATTTT CSAREGGGNTIYF few . TRBJ1-3 TRBV20-1
TGTGCCAGCAGCCAAGAAGGGACAGGGGTTGGTAATGAAAAACTGTTTTTT CASSQEGTGVGNEKLFF few TRBD1 TRBJ1-4 TRBV4-2
TGTGCCAGCAGTTACTCGAGAGGCGTGGCGGGGGCGCATACGCAGTATTTT CASSYSRGVAGAHTQYF many . TRBJ2-3 TRBV6-5
TGTGCCAGCAGCCACGGGACCACGCAGTACTTC CASSHGTTQYF many . TRBJ2-4 TRBV12-3/TRBV12-4
TGCAGCGTTGCCGGCAGGGGGGGCACAGATACGCAGTATTTT CSVAGRGGTDTQYF many . TRBJ2-3 TRBV29-1
TGTGCCAGCACCCCCTCTAGGCGGGCGGGCCTGGGCGAGCAGTACTTC CASTPSRRAGLGEQYF many . TRBJ2-7 TRBV12-3/TRBV12-4
TGTGCCAGCAGCTTGCGGGCAGCCCCCTCCTATGGCTACACCTTC CASSLRAAPSYGYTF . . TRBJ1-2 TRBV5-6
TGTGCCAGCAGTTTACAACCGCAGACTCAGCCCCAGCATTTT CASSLQPQTQPQHF many . TRBJ1-5 TRBV12-3/TRBV12-4
TGTGCCAGCAGCTTAGAAACTACCGCCGGGACTAGCGGCAGGGCAGATACGCAGTATTTT CASSLETTAGTSGRADTQYF many TRBD2 TRBJ2-3 TRBV11-2
TGCGCCAGCAGCCAAGAGATCTTCGACTATGGCTACACCTTC CASSQEIFDYGYTF few . TRBJ1-2 TRBV4-1
TGTGCCAGCAAGAGGGGCTCCTACGAGCAGTACTTC CASKRGSYEQYF . . TRBJ2-7 TRBV6-5
TGTGCCAGCAGCCGACACGACCTCAGTTTAAGCGGGAGCAAGAAGAAGACCCAGTACTTC CASSRHDLSLSGSKKKTQYF few TRBD2 TRBJ2-5 TRBV3-1
TGTGCCAGCAGTTTAGCGGGCACAGAAAAACTGTTTTTT CASSLAGTEKLFF many . TRBJ1-4 TRBV12-3/TRBV12-4
TGCGCCAGCAGCTTGGACTACCCCAGCCAGCCCCAGCATTTT CASSLDYPSQPQHF . . TRBJ1-5 TRBV5-1
TGTGCCAGCAGTTTAGGTCCGGGACTAGGGGCCTCTGGAAACACCATATATTTT CASSLGPGLGASGNTIYF many . TRBJ1-3 TRBV12-3/TRBV12-4
TGTGCCAGCGGTACGCTGGGGTGGGCCAAAAACATTCAGTACTTC CASGTLGWAKNIQYF . . TRBJ2-4 TRBV27
TGTGCCAGTAGTATGAAACAGAAAACGAACACCGGGGAGCTGTTTTTT CASSMKQKTNTGELFF many . TRBJ2-2 TRBV19
TGTGCCAGCAGCTTGCCAGGACTAGCGGGAGTAGAGCAGTACTTC CASSLPGLAGVEQYF . TRBD2 TRBJ2-7 TRBV7-9
TGTGCCAGCAGCTTAGGACAGGTGCCGTACGAGCAGTACTTC CASSLGQVPYEQYF . . TRBJ2-7 TRBV11-2
TGTGCCAGCAGTCCTAGAGTAGGGTCGCGGGAGGGGGGGGAGCAGTTCTTC CASSPRVGSREGGEQFF many TRBD2 TRBJ2-1 TRBV7-2
TGTGCCAGCGGATCAGTTCTGTATGGCTACACCTTC CASGSVLYGYTF many . TRBJ1-2 TRBV12-3/TRBV12-4
TGTGCCAGCACGAGGACAGGGGGCAACGCTGAAGCTTTCTTT CASTRTGGNAEAFF many TRBD1 TRBJ1-1 TRBV6-6
TGTGCCAGCAGCCCCAACCGGGACTTGAAGAGTGCAGATACGCAGTATTTT CASSPNRDLKSADTQYF many . TRBJ2-3 TRBV12-3/TRBV12-4
TGTGCCAGCAGCTCTCTAGGCTCCTACGAGCAGTACTTC CASSSLGSYEQYF many . TRBJ2-7 TRBV7-6
TGTGCCAGCAGCTTATTGGGGTACAATGAGCAGTTCTTC CASSLLGYNEQFF many . TRBJ2-1 TRBV13
TGTGCCAGCAGCCAACAGGGGGCAGATTCGACTGAAGCTTTCTTT CASSQQGADSTEAFF . TRBD1 TRBJ1-1 TRBV11-2
TGCAGTGCTCCACGGGTAAACTATGGCTACACCTTC CSAPRVNYGYTF many . TRBJ1-2 TRBV20-1
TGCAGTGCTCGCCCCGCTATGGTTTTCTACAATGAGCAGTTCTTC CSARPAMVFYNEQFF . . TRBJ2-1 TRBV20-1
TGCAGTGCTAAAGAGGGGATTGAGCAGTTCTTC CSAKEGIEQFF many . TRBJ2-1 TRBV20-1